This T cell receptor beta chain emerged from a study of T cells in Graves' hyperthyroidism and ophthalmopathy. CDR1 SEHNR and CDR2 FQNEAQ come from the germline V gene (reference sequence). Trimming took 10 bases from V and 0 from J, leaving 9 bases between them. This CDR3 has 13 amino acids. Amplified TCR beta CDR3 regions came from RNA transcripts. Carried out on the TCR CDR3, a first-round RT-PCR used the HTBI primer set. TCRdb reprocessed the multiplex PCR reads with MiXCR, giving one entry per CDR3 protein. The table shows 300,000 to 450,000 distinct CDR3 sequences, with about a sixth occurring only once. General observations from the study: A model of 13 V-J features distinguished ophthalmopathy from stable hyperthyroidism. Blood held most thyroid clonotypes expanded above 0.001 frequency.

This clonotype was recorded at least ten times. What it binds is unknown. The source of this sequence is a woman in her thirties with Graves' hyperthyroidism that later progressed to Graves' ophthalmopathy. Material for sequencing was blood. The gene calls are TRBV7-9 and TRBJ2-2; the D gene is possibly TRBD1 (6 bases). CDR3 DNA sequence: TGTGCCAATGACAGGCCGAACACCGGGGAGCTGTTTTTT. Amino acids: CANDRPNTGELFF.